Following are 28 T cell receptor beta chains from one sample sequenced in a study of cytomegalovirus exposure and HLA in healthy donors. The PCR had 60 Vbeta and 13 Jbeta primers. Data came from immunoSEQ multiplex PCR; TCRdb stores just in-frame clones and leaves some out. The sample yields 95,000 to 150,000 clones, over 75% seen once. What was sequenced was PBMCs. Receptors were obtained from a man in his thirties or forties in good health and CMV-seronegative.

V and J are TRBV9 and TRBJ1-2, with D perhaps TRBD1 (5 bases). Deletions cut 0 bases from V and 3 bases from J, with 12 bases between. The CDR3 totals 15 residues. CDR1 is SGDLS and CDR2 is YYNGEE in the germline V gene. CDR3 sequence: CASSVEAGRDYGYTF. The CDR3 DNA follows: TGTGCCAGCAGCGTAGAAGCGGGCAGGGACTATGGCTACACCTTC.

The chain couples TRBV10-3 to TRBJ2-3, with a tentative D call TRBD1 (6 bases). Germline CDR1 and CDR2: ENHRY and SYGVKD. Trimming left V 7 bases short and J 3 bases short, with 14 bases between. The CDR3 is 14 amino acids. CDR3 nucleotide sequence: TGTGCCATCAAAGTGGGGGCAGGGACAGATACGCAGTATTTT. It codes for CAIKVGAGTDTQYF.

The rearrangement uses TRBV19 and TRBJ2-5, with 10 positions matching TRBD2. The V and J ends lost 10 bases and 3 bases, in that order; junction bases with no gene match: 8. Germline V gene lookup returns CDR1 LNHDA and CDR2 SQIVND (reference sequence). The CDR3 spans 14 residues. This chain's CDR3 is CATSWTSGEETQYF. As DNA, the CDR3 is TGTGCCACCAGCTGGACTAGCGGAGAAGAGACCCAGTACTTC.

This sequence joins TRBV5-4 and TRBJ2-1, with TRBD2 matching 8 bases. With 4 bases clipped from V and 7 bases from J, the junction kept 10 bases outside the gene matches. Germline lookup yields CDR1 SGHNT and CDR2 YYREEE (reference sequence). There are 15 residues in the CDR3. CDR3 amino acids: CASSPDGGATNEQFF. The DNA for the CDR3 is TGTGCCAGCAGCCCCGACGGGGGGGCCACGAATGAGCAGTTCTTC.

Notes on this clone: A read error may produce the germline difference seen at one junction end. This chain connects TRBV5-1 to TRBJ2-4, with 10 nucleotides matching TRBD2. Germline assignment: CDR1 SGHRS and CDR2 YFSETQ. The CDR3 contains 18 residues. The CDR3 region has the DNA TGCGCCAGCAGCTTGTCTAGCGGGGGCGAGGGAGCCAAAAACAGTCAGTACTTC. Translating it yields CASSLSSGGEGAKNSQYF.

The V gene is TRBV28, the J gene TRBJ2-6, with TRBD1 matching over 9 bases. Germline CDR1 is MDHEN and CDR2 is SYDVKM. The V segment lost 6 bases and the J segment 0 bases; nucleotides outside the gene matches: 3. The CDR3 runs to 16 residues. CDR3: CASRTGGDSGANVLTF. In DNA form, the CDR3 reads TGTGCCAGCAGGACAGGGGGTGACTCTGGGGCCAACGTCCTGACTTTC.

Only one count was recorded for this clone. The chain combines TRBV7-2 with TRBJ2-7, with D possibly TRBD1 on 6 matching bases. Germline V lookup: CDR1 SGHTA, CDR2 FQGNSA. V lost 5 bases, J lost 8 bases, and 16 bases lay in between. The CDR3 consists of 13 residues. The DNA for the CDR3 is TGTGCCAGCAGCCCTGGTACAGGGAGCAAGCAGTACTTC. Amino acids: CASSPGTGSKQYF.

The rearrangement uses TRBV6-1 and TRBJ1-6; D is possibly TRBD1 (5 bases). V was cut by 7 bases and J by 0 bases, with 10 bases left in between. Per germline, CDR1 MNHNS and CDR2 SASEGT. This CDR3 has 15 residues. CDR3 loop: CASNRGHSYNSPLHF. CDR3 nucleotides: TGTGCCAGCAATAGGGGTCACTCCTATAATTCACCCCTCCACTTT.

The chain has TRBV2 and TRBJ2-3; 10 nucleotides align to TRBD2. The V and J ends lost 6 bases and 4 bases, in that order; junction bases with no gene match: 22. Germline CDR1 is SNHLY and CDR2 is FYNNEI. The CDR3 consists of 20 residues. The CDR3 sequence is CASSDPLWSGGDQYSDTQYF. The CDR3, as DNA: TGTGCCAGCAGCGATCCTCTGTGGAGCGGGGGGGATCAGTACTCAGATACGCAGTATTTT.

This clone has just a few counts. The chain uses TRBV7-2 and TRBJ2-3; 8 nucleotides match TRBD2. Looked up from germline, CDR1 is SGHTA and CDR2 is FQGNSA. After removal of 5 bases from V and 14 bases from J, the junction contained 6 bases not matched to a gene. This CDR3 spans 11 amino acids. CDR3 residues: CASSGAGGWYF. CDR3 in DNA: TGTGCCAGCAGCGGGGCGGGGGGCTGGTATTTT.

The DNA for the CDR3 is TGTGCCAGCAGTTTAAGGGGCAGGGGTAATGAAAAACTGTTTTTT. This codes for CASSLRGRGNEKLFF. This sequence joins TRBV27 and TRBJ1-4; the D gene is possibly TRBD1 (6 bases). The ends were cut back, 2 bases at V and 4 bases at J, with 11 bases in the middle. Germline lookup yields CDR1 MNHEY and CDR2 SMNVEV (reference sequence). This CDR3 has 15 residues.

For this clone: It is unclear where the CDR3 begins or ends on the DNA, so no DNA is shown, and the CDR3 is as TCRdb lists it. This chain links TRBV21-1 with TRBJ1-2; the DNA was not compared with TRBD1, the D call given in the table. TRBV21-1 is tagged as a pseudogene. Ends included, the CDR3 has 16 residues. Here the CDR3 reads CASRKKVGTGSAGYTF.

The V gene is TRBV10-1, the J gene TRBJ1-1; 9 bases agree with TRBD1. The CDR3 has 14 residues. Germline loops: CDR1 WNHNN, CDR2 SYGVQD (reference sequence). Unmatched junction bases numbered 2, after V lost 4 bases and J lost 2 bases. The CDR3 spells CASSGGQGNTEAFF. The CDR3 nucleotides are TGCGCCAGCAGTGGGGGACAGGGAAACACTGAAGCTTTCTTT.

V gene TRBV2 combines with J gene TRBJ1-6; maybe TRBD1 (6 bases). V dropped 5 bases and J dropped 7 bases, with 18 bases sitting between them. Looked up from germline, CDR1 is SNHLY and CDR2 is FYNNEI. CDR3 length: 16 amino acids. CDR3 amino acids: CASSRTVIIPNSPLHF. As DNA, the CDR3 is TGTGCCAGCAGTCGGACAGTAATAATCCCGAATTCACCCCTCCACTTT.

The gene calls are TRBV19 and TRBJ2-3, with D perhaps TRBD1 (6 bases). This CDR3 comprises 15 residues. Germline V gene lookup returns CDR1 LNHDA and CDR2 SQIVND (reference sequence). The ends were cut back, 4 bases at V and 4 bases at J, with 15 bases in the middle. The CDR3 spells CASSSPTGWADTQYF. CDR3 DNA: TGTGCCAGTAGTAGCCCGACAGGATGGGCAGATACGCAGTATTTT.

V and J are TRBV25-1 and TRBJ2-1; D is unclear. This CDR3 has 12 amino acids. The V and J ends lost 6 bases and 4 bases respectively, with 7 bases between them. Per germline, CDR1 MGHDK and CDR2 SYGVNS. CDR3 in DNA: TGTGCCAGCAGGGGCAGATACAATGAGCAGTTCTTC. As protein: CASRGRYNEQFF.

Comment on this clone: Different DNA sequences within this sample yield the same CDR3. V gene TRBV19 combines with J gene TRBJ2-3; 9 bases map to TRBD2. In germline, CDR1 is LNHDA, CDR2 SQIVND (reference sequence). This CDR3 is 15 amino acids long. The V gene end was trimmed by 4 bases and the J gene end by 4 bases; junction bases not matched to a gene: 6. The CDR3 sequence is CASSSGGAGADTQYF. CDR3 sequence (DNA): TGTGCCAGTAGTAGCGGGGGGGCTGGGGCAGATACGCAGTATTTT.

The genes are TRBV6-6 and TRBJ1-1; D is undetermined. Trimming cost V 11 bases and J 3 bases, with 16 bases left between them. There are 13 residues in the CDR3. Germline CDR1 reads MNHNY; CDR2 reads SVGAGI (reference sequence). CDR3 residues: CAASANTDTEAFF. CDR3 DNA sequence: TGTGCCGCCTCTGCCAATACGGACACTGAAGCTTTCTTT.

The V and J genes are TRBV6-5 and TRBJ1-2; D gene unclear. Germline V gene data show CDR1 as MNHEY and CDR2 as SVGAGI. This CDR3 contains 13 residues. V was clipped by 5 bases and J by 4 bases, with 11 bases between them. The CDR3 DNA reads as TGTGCCAGCAGTGAATCCACAACCTATGGCTACACCTTC. It codes for CASSESTTYGYTF.

The chain employs TRBV5-6 and TRBJ2-3, with TRBD2 identical over 11 bases. The CDR3 runs 18 residues. Germline-derived CDR1 and CDR2 are SGHDT and YYEEEE. V was pared by 4 bases and J by 2 bases, with 12 bases of the junction left unmatched. The CDR3 loop is CASSLRPGTSGFTDTQYF. The CDR3 coding sequence is TGTGCCAGCAGCCTACGACCCGGGACTAGCGGATTCACAGATACGCAGTATTTT. The full variable domain, completed using reference TRBV5-6 and TRBJ2-3, is DAGVTQSPTHLIKTRGQQVTLRCSPKSGHDTVSWYQQALGQGPQFIFQYYEEEERQRGNFPDRFSGHQFPNYSSELNVNALLLGDSALYLCASSLRPGTSGFTDTQYFGPGTRLTVL.

The chain is built from TRBV27 and TRBJ2-7; a weak D match, TRBD1 (6 bases). V was shortened by 3 bases and J by 0 bases, with 9 bases between the two germline ends. CDR1 MNHEY and CDR2 SMNVEV come from the germline V gene (reference sequence). This CDR3 spans 14 amino acids. CDR3 bases: TGTGCCAGCAGTTTGGGGACACCCTCCTACGAGCAGTACTTC. As protein: CASSLGTPSYEQYF.

The V gene is TRBV5-6, the J gene TRBJ2-5; TRBD2 matches at 13 bases. J was trimmed by 0 bases and V by 4 bases; bases with no gene match: 9. This CDR3 is 18 amino acids long. Germline CDR1 SGHDT, CDR2 YYEEEE. The CDR3 spells CASSHRLAGGPNQETQYF. CDR3 nucleotides: TGTGCCAGCAGCCACAGACTAGCGGGGGGACCGAACCAAGAGACCCAGTACTTC. The variable domain in full, with the rest retrieved from reference TRBV5-6 and TRBJ2-5, is DAGVTQSPTHLIKTRGQQVTLRCSPKSGHDTVSWYQQALGQGPQFIFQYYEEEERQRGNFPDRFSGHQFPNYSSELNVNALLLGDSALYLCASSHRLAGGPNQETQYFGPGTRLLVL.

This rearrangement joins TRBV27 to TRBJ2-1; D is unclear. The V gene's germline CDR1 is MNHEY and CDR2 SMNVEV (reference sequence). V gave up 5 bases and J gave up 0 bases, with 11 bases separating them. This CDR3 contains 15 residues. For the CDR3, the DNA is TGTGCCAGCAGTATGGCGGAAGCCTCCTACAATGAGCAGTTCTTC. Its translation: CASSMAEASYNEQFF.

The CDR3 coding sequence is TGTGCCACTAACGACAGGGGGCAGGACGAGCAGTACTTC. This codes for CATNDRGQDEQYF. This rearrangement joins TRBV19 to TRBJ2-7, with TRBD1 matching 10 bases. From germline, CDR1 is LNHDA and CDR2 SQIVND (reference sequence). V was pared by 10 bases and J by 5 bases, with 8 bases of the junction left unmatched. The CDR3 consists of 13 residues.

The V call is TRBV21-1, the J call TRBJ1-5; the table names TRBD1, a call not compared with the DNA. TRBV21-1 counts as a pseudogene. The CDR3 length is 17 residues. This CDR3 reads CASSKVGTTYSNQPQHF. The CDR3 coding sequence is TGTGCCAGCAGCAAAGTGGGGACAACATATAGCAATCAGCCCCAGCATTTT.

The chain combines TRBV28 with TRBJ2-7; perhaps TRBD1 as D (6 bases). V was clipped by 3 bases and J by 7 bases, with 22 bases between them. There are 16 residues in the CDR3. Germline V gives CDR1 MDHEN, CDR2 SYDVKM. The DNA of the CDR3 is TGTGCCAGCAGTTTGCCGGGACACCCTACCCCGGGGGAGCAGTACTTC. Its translation is CASSLPGHPTPGEQYF.

V and J are TRBV4-3 and TRBJ2-7; a possible D gene is TRBD1 (5 bases). The germline V gene has CDR1 LGHNA and CDR2 YSLEER. This CDR3 comprises 16 residues. Between the trimmed V and J ends, which lost 0 bases and 6 bases, there was a span of 18 bases. The CDR3 protein is CASSQERQSDLSEQYF. The CDR3 DNA reads as TGCGCCAGCAGCCAAGAGAGACAGTCGGATCTCTCCGAGCAGTACTTC.

V usage is TRBV28 and J usage is TRBJ2-3; 11 bases are a match to TRBD2. The V gene end was trimmed by 1 base and the J gene end by 7 bases; junction bases not matched to a gene: 7. Germline V lookup: CDR1 MDHEN, CDR2 SYDVKM. The CDR3 length is 16 residues. The CDR3: CASSLLLAGGPHTQYF. Written as DNA, the CDR3 is TGTGCCAGCAGTTTATTGCTAGCGGGGGGACCGCATACGCAGTATTTT.